The 13 T cell receptor beta chains presented below share a single source sample, sequenced in a study of OX40 agonist ivuxolimab in advanced cancers. The assay was immunoSEQ multiplex PCR, and TCRdb's table has in-frame clones only and misses some. The sample includes roughly 73,000 clones, 89% of them seen just once. Sample: CD4+ or CD8+ T cells sorted from blood, taken in a trial of the OX40 agonist ivuxolimab. Receptor source: an adult with an advanced solid tumor such as melanoma, head and neck, liver or kidney cancer.

The rearrangement uses TRBV5-4 and TRBJ2-1; 8 bases are shared with TRBD1. The CDR3 contains 13 residues. Looked up from germline, CDR1 is SGHNT and CDR2 is YYREEE (reference sequence). The junction had 3 bases not matched to a gene; V was cut back by 4 bases and J by 6 bases. CDR3 in DNA: TGTGCCAGCAGCCCCGGGACAGGCAATGAGCAGTTCTTC. Protein sequence: CASSPGTGNEQFF. Variable domain in full (rest from reference TRBV5-4 and TRBJ2-1): ETGVTQSPTHLIKTRGQQVTLRCSSQSGHNTVSWYQQALGQGPQFIFQYYREEENGRGNFPPRFSGLQFPNYSSELNVNALELDDSALYLCASSPGTGNEQFFGPGTRLTVL.

The rearrangement uses TRBV28 and TRBJ2-4, with 9 positions matching TRBD1. The V gene's germline CDR1 is MDHEN and CDR2 SYDVKM. CDR3 size: 12 residues. Trimming cost V 6 bases and J 11 bases; bases outside gene matches: 5. The chain's CDR3 is CASRPTGGLQYF. CDR3 in DNA: TGTGCCAGCAGACCCACAGGGGGCCTTCAGTACTTC.

The chain couples TRBV2 to TRBJ2-4; tentatively, D is TRBD1 (6 bases). CDR3 size: 15 residues. Germline loops: CDR1 SNHLY, CDR2 FYNNEI. The V gene lost 7 bases and the J gene lost 0 bases, with 13 bases spanning the gap. The DNA of the CDR3 is TGTGCCAGCATTCGGACAGAACTAGCCAAAAACATTCAGTACTTC. This encodes CASIRTELAKNIQYF.

This chain links TRBV19 with TRBJ2-1; D is ambiguous. This CDR3 region has 11 residues. Germline CDR1 reads LNHDA; CDR2 reads SQIVND (reference sequence). Trimming took 6 bases from V and 7 from J, leaving 7 bases between them. CDR3 in amino acids: CASRVWNEQFF. The CDR3 nucleotides are TGTGCCAGTAGAGTGTGGAATGAGCAGTTCTTC. Drawing the rest from reference TRBV19 and TRBJ2-1, the complete variable domain is DGGITQSPKYLFRKEGQNVTLSCEQNLNHDAMYWYRQDPGQGLRLIYYSQIVNDFQKGDIAEGYSVSREKKESFPLTVTSAQKNPTAFYLCASRVWNEQFFGPGTRLTVL.

This clone was seen only once. The rearrangement links TRBV11-1 to TRBJ2-1, with a tentative D call TRBD2 (6 bases). Between the trimmed V and J ends, which lost 5 bases and 15 bases, there was a span of 20 bases. This CDR3 is built from 13 residues. Germline values: CDR1 SGHAT, CDR2 FQDESV (reference sequence). CDR3 DNA sequence: TGTGCCAGCAGCCGGGGAGGAGCGGCGATTAGGTTCTTC. It yields the protein CASSRGGAAIRFF.

The chain carries TRBV5-6 and TRBJ2-7; D might be TRBD2 (5 bases). There are 14 residues in the CDR3. Germline V gives CDR1 SGHDT, CDR2 YYEEEE. V shed 0 bases and J shed 5 bases, with 12 bases lying between them. Written as DNA, the CDR3 is TGTGCCAGCAGCTTGGGGTCCCTCGGGAACGAGCAGTACTTC. It is translated as CASSLGSLGNEQYF. Full variable domain (outside the CDR3, taken from reference TRBV5-6 and TRBJ2-7): DAGVTQSPTHLIKTRGQQVTLRCSPKSGHDTVSWYQQALGQGPQFIFQYYEEEERQRGNFPDRFSGHQFPNYSSELNVNALLLGDSALYLCASSLGSLGNEQYFGPGTRLTVT.

This clone was observed a single time. V usage is TRBV5-4 and J usage is TRBJ1-3, with D uncertain. V was cut by 1 base and J by 0 bases, with 5 bases left in between. From germline, CDR1 is SGHNT and CDR2 YYREEE (reference sequence). The CDR3 has 14 residues. CDR3 amino acids: CASSLRSSGNTIYF. The CDR3 DNA reads TGTGCCAGCAGCTTGCGTTCCTCTGGAAACACCATATATTTT.

The chain joins TRBV11-2 to TRBJ1-2; D remains ambiguous. Between the trimmed V and J ends, which lost 5 bases and 3 bases, there was a span of 22 bases. CDR1 is SGHAT, CDR2 FQNNGV, per germline. The CDR3 length is 17 residues. This CDR3 reads CASSADPFYTRDYGYTF. In DNA, the CDR3 is TGTGCCAGCAGCGCAGACCCCTTTTATACGCGAGACTATGGCTACACCTTC.

The chain carries TRBV7-9 and TRBJ2-6, with D unclear. Germline values: CDR1 SEHNR, CDR2 FQNEAQ (reference sequence). V lost 2 bases and J lost 0, with 5 bases in between. The CDR3 is 15 residues long. The CDR3 bases are TGTGCCAGCAGCTTAAGGGTCTCTGGGGCCAACGTCCTGACTTTC. Translated: CASSLRVSGANVLTF.

The V call is TRBV5-5, the J call TRBJ1-1; the D is unclear. This CDR3 has 15 amino acids. The germline gives CDR1 SGHKS, CDR2 YYEKEE (reference sequence). Trimming took 0 bases from V and 0 from J, leaving 9 bases between them. The CDR3 DNA follows: TGTGCCAGCAGCTTGGGGGTGGCCTTGAACACTGAAGCTTTCTTT. It is translated as CASSLGVALNTEAFF.

A note on this clone: One end of the junction is discordant with germline, which a read error may explain. The chain couples TRBV7-7 to TRBJ2-6; D is uncertain. Germline V lookup: CDR1 SSHAT, CDR2 FNYEAQ (reference sequence). The CDR3 covers 20 residues. Here the CDR3 reads CASSLFNGCQEASGANVLTF. DNA of the CDR3: TGTGCTAGCAGCTTATTTAATGGTTGCCAGGAAGCATCTGGGGCCAACGTCCTGACTTTC.

J is TRBJ2-3 and V is TRBV10-2; 9 bases match TRBD2. The germline CDR1 and CDR2 sequences are WSHSY and SAAADI. The CDR3 runs to 15 residues. The ends lost 5 bases at V and 1 base at J; junction bases unmatched: 4. The CDR3: CASSWTSEGTDTQYF. The DNA for the CDR3 is TGCGCCAGCAGTTGGACTAGCGAAGGCACAGATACGCAGTATTTT.

The chain links TRBV6-6 to TRBJ2-1, with 13 bases matching TRBD2. The J segment lost 4 bases and the V segment lost 4 bases, leaving 4 bases of the junction unmatched. The germline gives CDR1 MNHNY, CDR2 SVGAGI (reference sequence). CDR3 length: 16 residues. The CDR3 here is CASSFRTSGGYNEQFF. The CDR3, as DNA: TGTGCCAGCAGTTTCCGGACTAGCGGGGGTTACAATGAGCAGTTCTTC.